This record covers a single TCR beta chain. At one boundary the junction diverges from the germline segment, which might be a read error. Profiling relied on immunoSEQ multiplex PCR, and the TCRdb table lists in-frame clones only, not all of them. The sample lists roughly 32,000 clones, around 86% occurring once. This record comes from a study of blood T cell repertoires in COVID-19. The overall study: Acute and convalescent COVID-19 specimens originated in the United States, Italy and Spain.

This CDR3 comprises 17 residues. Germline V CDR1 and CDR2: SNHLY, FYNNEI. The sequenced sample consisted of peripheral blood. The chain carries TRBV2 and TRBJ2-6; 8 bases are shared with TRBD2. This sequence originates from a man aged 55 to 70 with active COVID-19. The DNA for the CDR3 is TGTGCCAGCAGCGAAGGACTAGCAAGCTCTGGGGCCAACGTCCTGACTTTC. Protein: CASSEGLASSGANVLTF. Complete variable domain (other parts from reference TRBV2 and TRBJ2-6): EPEVTQTPSHQVTQMGQEVILRCVPISNHLYFYWYRQILGQKVEFLVSFYNNEISEKSEIFDDQFSVERPDGSNFTLKIRSTKLEDSAMYFCASSEGLASSGANVLTFGAGSRLTVL.